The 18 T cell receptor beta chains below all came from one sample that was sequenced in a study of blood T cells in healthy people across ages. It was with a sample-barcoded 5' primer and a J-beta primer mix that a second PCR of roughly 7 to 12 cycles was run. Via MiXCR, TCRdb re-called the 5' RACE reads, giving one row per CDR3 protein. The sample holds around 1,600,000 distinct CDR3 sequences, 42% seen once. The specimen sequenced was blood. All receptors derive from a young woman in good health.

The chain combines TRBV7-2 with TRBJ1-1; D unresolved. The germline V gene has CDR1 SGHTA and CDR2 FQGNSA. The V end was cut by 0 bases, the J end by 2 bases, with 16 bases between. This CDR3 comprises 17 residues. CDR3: CASSLAAGIWTNTEAFF. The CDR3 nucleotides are TGTGCCAGCAGCTTAGCGGCGGGGATATGGACTAACACTGAAGCTTTCTTT.

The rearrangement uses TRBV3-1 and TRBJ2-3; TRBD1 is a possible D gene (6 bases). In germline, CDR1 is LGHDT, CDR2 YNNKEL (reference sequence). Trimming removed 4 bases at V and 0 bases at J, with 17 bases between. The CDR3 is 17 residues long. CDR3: CASSPNPGTTSTDTQYF. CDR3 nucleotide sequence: TGTGCCAGCAGCCCCAACCCCGGGACAACTAGCACAGATACGCAGTATTTT.

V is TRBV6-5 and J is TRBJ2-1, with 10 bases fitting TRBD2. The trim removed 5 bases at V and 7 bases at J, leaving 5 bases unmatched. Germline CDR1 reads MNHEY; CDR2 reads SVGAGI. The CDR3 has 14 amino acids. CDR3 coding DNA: TGTGCCAGCAGTACCGGGACTAGCGTAAATGAGCAGTTCTTC. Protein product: CASSTGTSVNEQFF.

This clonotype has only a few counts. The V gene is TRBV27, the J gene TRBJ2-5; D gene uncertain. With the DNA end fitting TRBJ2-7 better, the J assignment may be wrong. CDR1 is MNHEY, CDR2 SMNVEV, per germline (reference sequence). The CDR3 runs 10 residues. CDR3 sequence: CASTTYEQYF. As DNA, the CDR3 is TGTGCCAGCACCACCTACGAGCAGTACTTC.

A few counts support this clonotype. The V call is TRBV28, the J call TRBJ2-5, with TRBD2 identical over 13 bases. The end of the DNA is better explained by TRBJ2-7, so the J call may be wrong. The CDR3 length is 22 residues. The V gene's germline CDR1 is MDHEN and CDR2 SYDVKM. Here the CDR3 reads CASSPRPGTSGVTSLLLYEQYF. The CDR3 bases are TGTGCCAGCAGTCCCCGGCCCGGGACTAGCGGGGTGACGTCTCTCCTCCTCTACGAGCAGTACTTC.

CDR3 residues: CASGYTSGSWNEQYF. The DNA for the CDR3 is TGTGCCAGCGGGTATACTAGCGGTTCTTGGAATGAGCAGTACTTC. The chain has TRBV12-3 or TRBV12-4 and TRBJ2-5; 8 nucleotides agree with TRBD2. The CDR3 loop spans 15 amino acids. V dropped 8 bases and J dropped 11; count of bases not matched to a gene: 19.

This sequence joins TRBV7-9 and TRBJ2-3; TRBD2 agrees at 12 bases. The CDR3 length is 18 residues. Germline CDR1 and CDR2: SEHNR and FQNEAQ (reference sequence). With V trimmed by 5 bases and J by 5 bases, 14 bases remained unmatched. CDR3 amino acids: CASSIKALAGGPGDTQYF. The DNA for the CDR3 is TGTGCCAGCAGCATAAAGGCCCTAGCGGGAGGGCCCGGAGATACGCAGTATTTT.

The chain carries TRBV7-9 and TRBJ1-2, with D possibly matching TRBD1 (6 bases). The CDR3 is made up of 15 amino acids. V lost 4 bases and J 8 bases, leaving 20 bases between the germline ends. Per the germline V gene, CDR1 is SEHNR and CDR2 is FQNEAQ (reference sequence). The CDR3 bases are TGTGCCAGCAGCTCTTATCAGGGGCTGTCTTTAGGCTACACCTTC. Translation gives CASSSYQGLSLGYTF.

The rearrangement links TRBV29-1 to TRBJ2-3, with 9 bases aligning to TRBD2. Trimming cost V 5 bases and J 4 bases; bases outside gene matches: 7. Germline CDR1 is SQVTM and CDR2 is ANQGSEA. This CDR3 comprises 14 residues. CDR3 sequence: CSVTLAGIPDTQYF. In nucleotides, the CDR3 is TGCAGCGTTACCCTAGCGGGGATTCCAGATACGCAGTATTTT.

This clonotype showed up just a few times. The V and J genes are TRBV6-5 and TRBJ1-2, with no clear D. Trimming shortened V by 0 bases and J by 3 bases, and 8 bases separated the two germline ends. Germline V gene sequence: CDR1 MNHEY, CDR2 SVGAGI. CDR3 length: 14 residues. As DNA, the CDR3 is TGTGCCAGCAGTTACTCGAGCCAGGACTATGGCTACACCTTC. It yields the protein CASSYSSQDYGYTF.

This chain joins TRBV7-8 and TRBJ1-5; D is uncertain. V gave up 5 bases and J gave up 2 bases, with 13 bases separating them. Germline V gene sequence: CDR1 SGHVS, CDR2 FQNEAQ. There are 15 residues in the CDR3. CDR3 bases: TGTGCCAGCAGCCCCGACTTCCGTCGCAATCAGCCCCAGCATTTT. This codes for CASSPDFRRNQPQHF.

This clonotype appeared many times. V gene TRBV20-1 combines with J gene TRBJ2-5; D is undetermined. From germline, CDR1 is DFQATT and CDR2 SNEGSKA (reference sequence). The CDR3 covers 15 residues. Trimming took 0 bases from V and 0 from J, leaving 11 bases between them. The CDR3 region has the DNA TGCAGTGCTAGAGATCAAGCCCGCGACCAAGAGACCCAGTACTTC. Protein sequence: CSARDQARDQETQYF.

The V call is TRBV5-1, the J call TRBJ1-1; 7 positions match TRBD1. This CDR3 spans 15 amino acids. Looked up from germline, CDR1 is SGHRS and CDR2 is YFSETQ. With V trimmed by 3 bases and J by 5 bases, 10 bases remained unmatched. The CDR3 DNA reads TGCGCCAGCAGCTCAACAACCCAGGGGGATACTGAAGCTTTCTTT. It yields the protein CASSSTTQGDTEAFF.

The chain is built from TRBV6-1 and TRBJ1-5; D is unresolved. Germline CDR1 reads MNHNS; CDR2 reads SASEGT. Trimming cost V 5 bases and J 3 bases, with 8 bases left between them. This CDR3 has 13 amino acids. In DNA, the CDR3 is TGTGCCAGCAGTCCTCGGGACAATCAGCCCCAGCATTTT. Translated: CASSPRDNQPQHF.

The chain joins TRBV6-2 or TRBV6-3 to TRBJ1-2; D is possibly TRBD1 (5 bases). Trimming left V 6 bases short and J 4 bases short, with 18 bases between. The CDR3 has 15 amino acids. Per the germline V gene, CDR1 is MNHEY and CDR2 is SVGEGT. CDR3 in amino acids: CASSALGRSLYGYTF. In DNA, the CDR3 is TGTGCCAGCAGCGCCCTGGGACGTAGTCTCTATGGCTACACCTTC.

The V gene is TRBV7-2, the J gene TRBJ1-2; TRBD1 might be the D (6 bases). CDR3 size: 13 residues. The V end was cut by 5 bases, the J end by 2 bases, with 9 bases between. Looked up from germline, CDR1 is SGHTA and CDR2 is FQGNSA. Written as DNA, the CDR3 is TGTGCCAGCAGCATAAGGGGGAACTATGGCTACACCTTC. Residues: CASSIRGNYGYTF.

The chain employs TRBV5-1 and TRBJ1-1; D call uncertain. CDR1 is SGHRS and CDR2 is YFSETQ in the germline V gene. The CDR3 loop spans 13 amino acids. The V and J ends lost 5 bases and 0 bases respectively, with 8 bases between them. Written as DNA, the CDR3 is TGCGCCAGCAGGGTGGACTTGAACACTGAAGCTTTCTTT. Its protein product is CASRVDLNTEAFF.

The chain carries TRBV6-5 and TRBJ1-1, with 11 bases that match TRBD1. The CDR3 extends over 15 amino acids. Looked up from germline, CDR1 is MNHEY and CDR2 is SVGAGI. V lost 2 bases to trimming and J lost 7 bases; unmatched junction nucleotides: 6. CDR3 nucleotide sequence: TGTGCCAGCAGTTACGGACAGGGGGCGAATGTTGAAGCTTTCTTT. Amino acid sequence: CASSYGQGANVEAFF.